The clone carrying this T cell receptor beta chain occurred a few times. Its antigen is unidentified. This sample stems from a study of blood T cells in healthy people across ages. Study-wide results and limits: The fall in TCR beta diversity per million T cells was roughly linear with age.

Using a J-beta primer mix together with a sample-barcoded 5' primer, a second PCR was run for about 6 to 12 cycles. TCRdb passed the 5' RACE reads through MiXCR, listing each CDR3 protein once. Of about 600,000 distinct CDR3 sequences listed, around 50% are singletons. The CDR3 covers 12 residues. V dropped 3 bases and J dropped 5 bases, with 8 bases sitting between them. Germline V lookup: CDR1 SGDLS, CDR2 YYNGEE. The origin of this receptor is a man older than 75 in good health. V gene TRBV9 combines with J gene TRBJ1-2; possibly TRBD1 for D (5 bases). Material for sequencing was blood. CDR3 nucleotide sequence: TGTGCCAGCAGCGCCGCAGGGTATGGCTACACCTTC. Translation: CASSAAGYGYTF.